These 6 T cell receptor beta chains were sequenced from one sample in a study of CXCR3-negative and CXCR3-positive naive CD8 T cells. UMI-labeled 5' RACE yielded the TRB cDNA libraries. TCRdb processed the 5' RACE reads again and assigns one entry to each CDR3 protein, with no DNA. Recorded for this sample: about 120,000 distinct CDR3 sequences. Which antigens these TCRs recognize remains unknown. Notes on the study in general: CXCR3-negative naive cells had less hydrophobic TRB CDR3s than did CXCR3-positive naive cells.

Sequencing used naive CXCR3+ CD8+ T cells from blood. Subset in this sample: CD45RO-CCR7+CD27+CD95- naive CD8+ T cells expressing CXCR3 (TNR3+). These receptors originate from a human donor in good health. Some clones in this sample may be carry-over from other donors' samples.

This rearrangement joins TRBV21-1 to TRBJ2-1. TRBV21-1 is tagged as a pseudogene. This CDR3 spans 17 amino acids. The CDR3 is CASSKGSSGSSYNEQFF.

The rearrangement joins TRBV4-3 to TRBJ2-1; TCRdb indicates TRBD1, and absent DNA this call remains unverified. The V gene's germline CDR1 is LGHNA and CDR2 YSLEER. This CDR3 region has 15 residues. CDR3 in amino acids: CASSQEGGSYNEQFF.

CDR3 loop: CSAGIRDEQYF. The V and J genes are TRBV29-1 and TRBJ2-7; the TCRdb D gene call, TRBD1, has no DNA to confirm it. This CDR3 comprises 11 residues. Germline CDR1 SQVTM, CDR2 ANQGSEA.

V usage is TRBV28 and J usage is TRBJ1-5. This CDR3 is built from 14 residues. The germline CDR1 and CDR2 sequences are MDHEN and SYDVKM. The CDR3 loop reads CASRPKMQRQPQHF.

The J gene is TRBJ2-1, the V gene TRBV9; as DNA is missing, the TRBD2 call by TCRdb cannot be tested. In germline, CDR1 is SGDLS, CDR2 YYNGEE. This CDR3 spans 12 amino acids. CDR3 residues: CASSRGYNEQFF.

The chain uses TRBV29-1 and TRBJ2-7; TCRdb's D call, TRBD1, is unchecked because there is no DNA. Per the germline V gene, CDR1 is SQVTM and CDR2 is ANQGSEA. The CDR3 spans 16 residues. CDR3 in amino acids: CSVEDRDRDNSYEQYF.